The present entry profiles one T cell receptor (beta chain) with its context. Its antigen is unidentified. This entry belongs to a study of T-cell memory formation after mild COVID-19. Findings of the study overall: Chiefly within CM and EM were the contracting CD4+ clones; CD8+ ones were within EMRA. Pre-infection memory held some responding clones, suggesting pre-existing cross-reactive T cells responded.

TCRdb reanalysed the 5' RACE reads using MiXCR and keeps one entry per CDR3 protein. Of just under 550,000 distinct CDR3 sequences in the sample, 20% were seen once. This CDR3 has 15 amino acids. The V gene lost 0 bases and the J gene lost 0 bases, with 8 bases spanning the gap. The germline CDR1 and CDR2 sequences are SGHRS and YFSETQ. The clonotype originates from an adult woman who had mild COVID-19 (a few samples of this study predate the infection). Cell type and time point are not known. The sequencing input was PBMCs or a T cell subset sorted from them (not recorded which). V usage is TRBV5-1 and J usage is TRBJ2-3; the D gene is possibly TRBD1 (5 bases). Written as DNA, the CDR3 is TGCGCCAGCAGCTTGGCGACAGCTAGCACAGATACGCAGTATTTT. Its protein product is CASSLATASTDTQYF.